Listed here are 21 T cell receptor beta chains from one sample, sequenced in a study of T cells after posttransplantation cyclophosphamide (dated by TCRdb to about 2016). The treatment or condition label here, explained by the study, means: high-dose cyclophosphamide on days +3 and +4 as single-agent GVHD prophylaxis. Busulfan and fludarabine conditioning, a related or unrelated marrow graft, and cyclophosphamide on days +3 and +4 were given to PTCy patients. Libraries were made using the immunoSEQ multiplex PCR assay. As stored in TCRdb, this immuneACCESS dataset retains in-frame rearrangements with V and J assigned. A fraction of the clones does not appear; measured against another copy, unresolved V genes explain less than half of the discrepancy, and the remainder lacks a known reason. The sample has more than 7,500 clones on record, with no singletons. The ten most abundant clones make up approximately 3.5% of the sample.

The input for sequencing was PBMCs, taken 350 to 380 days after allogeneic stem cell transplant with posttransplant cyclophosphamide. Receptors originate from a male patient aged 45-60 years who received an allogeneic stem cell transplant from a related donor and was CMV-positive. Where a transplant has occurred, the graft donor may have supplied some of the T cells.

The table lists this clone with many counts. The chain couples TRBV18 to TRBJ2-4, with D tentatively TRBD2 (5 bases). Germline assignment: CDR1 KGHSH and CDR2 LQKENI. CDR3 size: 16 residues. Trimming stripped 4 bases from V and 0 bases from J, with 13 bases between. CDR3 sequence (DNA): TGTGCCAGCTCACTACCGCCCGGGGTAGCCAAAAACATTCAGTACTTC. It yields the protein CASSLPPGVAKNIQYF.

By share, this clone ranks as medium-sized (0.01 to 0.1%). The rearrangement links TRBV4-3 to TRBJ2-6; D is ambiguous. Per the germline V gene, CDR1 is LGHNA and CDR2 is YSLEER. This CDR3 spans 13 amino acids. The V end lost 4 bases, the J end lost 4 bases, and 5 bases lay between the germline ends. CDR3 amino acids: CASSPSGANVLTF. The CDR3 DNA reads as TGCGCCAGCAGCCCCTCGGGGGCCAACGTCCTGACTTTC.

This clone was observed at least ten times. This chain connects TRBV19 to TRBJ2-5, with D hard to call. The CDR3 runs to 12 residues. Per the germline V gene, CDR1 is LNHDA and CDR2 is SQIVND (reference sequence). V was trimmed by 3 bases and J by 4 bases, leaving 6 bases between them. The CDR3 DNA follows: TGTGCCAGTAGTATGAACGGAGAGACCCAGTACTTC. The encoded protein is CASSMNGETQYF.

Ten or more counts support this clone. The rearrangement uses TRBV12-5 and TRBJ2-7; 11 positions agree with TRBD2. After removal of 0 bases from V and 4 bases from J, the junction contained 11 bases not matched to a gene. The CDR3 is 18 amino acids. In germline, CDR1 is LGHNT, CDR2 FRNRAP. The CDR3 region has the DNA TGTGCTAGTGGTTTGGTTCCACTAGCGGGAGTCGGGATTTACGAGCAGTACTTC. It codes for CASGLVPLAGVGIYEQYF.

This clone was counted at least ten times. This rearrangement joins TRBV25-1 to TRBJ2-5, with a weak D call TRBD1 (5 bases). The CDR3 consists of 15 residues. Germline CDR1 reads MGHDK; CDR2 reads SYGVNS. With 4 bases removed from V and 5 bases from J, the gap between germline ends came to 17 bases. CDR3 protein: CASSALGFGAETQYF. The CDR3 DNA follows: TGTGCCAGCAGTGCCCTAGGGTTTGGGGCGGAGACCCAGTACTTC. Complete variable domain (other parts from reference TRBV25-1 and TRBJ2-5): EADIYQTPRYLVIGTGKKITLECSQTMGHDKMYWYQQDPGMELHLIHYSYGVNSTEKGDLSSESTVSRIRTEHFPLTLESARPSHTSQYLCASSALGFGAETQYFGPGTRLLVL.

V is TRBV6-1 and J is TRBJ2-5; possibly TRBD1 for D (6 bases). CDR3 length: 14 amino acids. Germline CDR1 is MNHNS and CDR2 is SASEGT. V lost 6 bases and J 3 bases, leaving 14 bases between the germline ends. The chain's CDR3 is CASSPGQVKETQYF. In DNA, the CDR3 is TGTGCCAGCAGCCCGGGACAAGTAAAAGAGACCCAGTACTTC.

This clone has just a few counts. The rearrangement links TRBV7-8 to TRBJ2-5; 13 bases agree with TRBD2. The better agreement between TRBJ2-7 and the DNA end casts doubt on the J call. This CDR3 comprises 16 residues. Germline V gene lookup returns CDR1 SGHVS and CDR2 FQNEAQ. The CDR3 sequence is CASSLGPGLAGYEQYF. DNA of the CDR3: TGTGCCAGCAGCTTAGGCCCGGGACTAGCGGGATACGAGCAGTACTTC.

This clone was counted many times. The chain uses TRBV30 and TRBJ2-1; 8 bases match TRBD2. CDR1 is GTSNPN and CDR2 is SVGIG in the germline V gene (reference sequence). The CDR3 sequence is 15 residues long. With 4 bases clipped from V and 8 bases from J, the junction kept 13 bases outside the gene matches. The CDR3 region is CAWNRLLAGGYEQFF. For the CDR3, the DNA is TGTGCCTGGAATCGACTCCTGGCGGGAGGATATGAGCAGTTCTTC.

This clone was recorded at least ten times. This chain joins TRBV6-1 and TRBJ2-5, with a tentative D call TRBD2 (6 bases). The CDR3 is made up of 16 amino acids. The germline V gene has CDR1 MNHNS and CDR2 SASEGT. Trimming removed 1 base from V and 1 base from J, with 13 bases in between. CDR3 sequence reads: CASSEGTGGIQETQYF. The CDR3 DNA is TGTGCCAGCAGTGAAGGGACTGGGGGGATCCAAGAGACCCAGTACTTC.

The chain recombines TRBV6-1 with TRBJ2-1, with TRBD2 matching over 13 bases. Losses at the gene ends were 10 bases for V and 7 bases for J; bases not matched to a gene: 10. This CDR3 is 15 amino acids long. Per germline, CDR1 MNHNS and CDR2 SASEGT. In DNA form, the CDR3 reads TGTGCCACCGAAACGGGGACTAGCGGGAAAAATGAGCAGTTCTTC. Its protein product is CATETGTSGKNEQFF.

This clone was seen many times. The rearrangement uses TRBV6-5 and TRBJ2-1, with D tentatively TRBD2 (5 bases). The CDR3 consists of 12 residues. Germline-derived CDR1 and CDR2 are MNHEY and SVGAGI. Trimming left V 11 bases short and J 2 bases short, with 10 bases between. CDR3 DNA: TGTGCCGGGAGAGTCACCTACAATGAGCAGTTCTTC. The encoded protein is CAGRVTYNEQFF.

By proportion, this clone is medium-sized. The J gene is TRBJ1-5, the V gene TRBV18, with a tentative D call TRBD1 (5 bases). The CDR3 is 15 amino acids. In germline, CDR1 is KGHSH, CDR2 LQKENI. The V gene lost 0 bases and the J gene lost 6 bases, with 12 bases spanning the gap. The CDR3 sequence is CASSPPNQGFQPQHF. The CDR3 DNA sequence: TGTGCCAGCTCACCACCGAATCAGGGTTTTCAGCCCCAGCATTTT.

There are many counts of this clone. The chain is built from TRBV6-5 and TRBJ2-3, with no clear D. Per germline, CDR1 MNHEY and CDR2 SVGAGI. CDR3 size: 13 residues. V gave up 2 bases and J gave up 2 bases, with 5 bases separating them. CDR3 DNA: TGTGCCAGCAGTTACGGAGTCACAGATACGCAGTATTTT. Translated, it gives CASSYGVTDTQYF.

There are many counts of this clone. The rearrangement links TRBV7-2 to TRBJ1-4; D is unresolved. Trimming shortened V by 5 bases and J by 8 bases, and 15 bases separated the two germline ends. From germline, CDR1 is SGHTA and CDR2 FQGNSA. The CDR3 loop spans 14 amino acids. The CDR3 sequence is CASSHLLQNEKLFF. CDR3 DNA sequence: TGTGCCAGCAGCCACTTACTACAAAACGAAAAACTGTTTTTT. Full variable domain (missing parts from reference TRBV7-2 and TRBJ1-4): GAGVSQSPSNKVTEKGKDVELRCDPISGHTALYWYRQSLGQGLEFLIYFQGNSAPDKSGLPSDRFSAERTGGSVSTLTIQRTQQEDSAVYLCASSHLLQNEKLFFGSGTQLSVL.

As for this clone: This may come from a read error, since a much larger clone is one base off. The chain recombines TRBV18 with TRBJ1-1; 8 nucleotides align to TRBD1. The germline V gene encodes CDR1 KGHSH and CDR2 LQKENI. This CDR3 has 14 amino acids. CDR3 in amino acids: CASPPDRGSTEAFF. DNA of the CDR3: TGTGCCAGCCCACCAGACAGGGGATCCACTGAAGCTTTCTTT.

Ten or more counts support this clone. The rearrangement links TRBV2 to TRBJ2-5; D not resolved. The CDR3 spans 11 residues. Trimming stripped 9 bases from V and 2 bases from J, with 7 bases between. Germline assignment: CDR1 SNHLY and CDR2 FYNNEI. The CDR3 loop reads CASTQQETQYF. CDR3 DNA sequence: TGTGCCAGTACCCAGCAAGAGACCCAGTACTTC.

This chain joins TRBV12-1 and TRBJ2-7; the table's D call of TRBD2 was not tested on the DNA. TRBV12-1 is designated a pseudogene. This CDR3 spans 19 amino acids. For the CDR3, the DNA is TGTGCCAGCAGCTTTGAGCCGGGAGGGCCAAGCGTTAACGGTCACGAGCAGTACTTC. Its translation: CASSFEPGGPSVNGHEQYF.

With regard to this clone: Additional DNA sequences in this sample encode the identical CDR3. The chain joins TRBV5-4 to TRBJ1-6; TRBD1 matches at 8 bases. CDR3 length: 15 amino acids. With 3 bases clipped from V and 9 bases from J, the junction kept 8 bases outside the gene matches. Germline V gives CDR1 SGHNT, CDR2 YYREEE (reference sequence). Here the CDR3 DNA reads TGTGCCAGCAGCTCTGACAGGGGTGAGGGTTCACCCCTCCACTTT. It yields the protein CASSSDRGEGSPLHF.

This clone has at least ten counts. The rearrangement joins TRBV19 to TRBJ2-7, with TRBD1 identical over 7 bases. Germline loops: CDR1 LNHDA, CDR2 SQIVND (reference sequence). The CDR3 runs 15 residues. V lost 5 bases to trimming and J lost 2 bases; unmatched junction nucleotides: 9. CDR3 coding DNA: TGTGCCAGTAGTCCTGGACAGGCCCATGCCTACGAGCAGTACTTC. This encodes CASSPGQAHAYEQYF.

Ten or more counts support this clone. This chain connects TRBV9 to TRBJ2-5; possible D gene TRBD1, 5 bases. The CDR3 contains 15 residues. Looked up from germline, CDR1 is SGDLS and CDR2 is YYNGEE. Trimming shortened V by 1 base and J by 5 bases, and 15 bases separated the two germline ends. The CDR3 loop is CASSVNPTVDETQYF. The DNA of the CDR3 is TGTGCCAGCAGCGTAAACCCGACAGTTGATGAGACCCAGTACTTC.

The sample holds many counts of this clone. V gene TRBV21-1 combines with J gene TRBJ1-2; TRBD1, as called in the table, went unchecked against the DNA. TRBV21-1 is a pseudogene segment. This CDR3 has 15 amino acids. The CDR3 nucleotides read TGTGCCAGCAGCATAGAGACCCGAACAGGGTATGGCTACACCTTC. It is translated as CASSIETRTGYGYTF.